The 17 T cell receptor beta chains presented below share a single source sample, sequenced in a study of tumor and adjacent non-tumor tissue in lung cancer. RNA was extracted from bulk tissue without any cell sorting. A modified ARM-PCR protocol with three rounds of nested PCR amplified TCRbeta. From the multiplex PCR reads, TCRdb called clonotypes with MiXCR, one entry per CDR3 protein. The sample yields 100,000 to 120,000 distinct CDR3 sequences, around 82% seen once. Material for sequencing was lung tumor tissue. The receptors originated from a man aged 70 or older with non-small cell lung cancer.

A word on this clonotype: A much larger clone is a single base away; this may be a read error. J is TRBJ1-1 and V is TRBV20-1; maybe TRBD1 (6 bases). There are 13 residues in the CDR3. CDR1 and CDR2 (germline): DFQATT, SNEGSKA (reference sequence). CDR3 bases: TGCAGTGCTGTCAGGGGTCTGGACACTGAAGTTTTCTTT. Protein sequence: CSAVRGLDTEVFF.

To note about this clonotype: Germline is not matched at one junction end, which may reflect a read error. The chain carries TRBV6-2 or TRBV6-3 and TRBJ2-2; TRBD2 aligns across 8 bases. The germline gives CDR1 MNHEY, CDR2 SVGEGT. CDR3 size: 18 residues. The CDR3 loop reads CANSYFANGRVGTGELFF. CDR3 DNA sequence: TGTGCCAACAGTTATTTTGCTAACGGGAGGGTCGGAACCGGGGAGCTGTTTTTT.

The V and J genes are TRBV29-1 and TRBJ2-3, with a possible D match to TRBD2 (6 bases). The CDR3 loop spans 14 amino acids. V was shortened by 6 bases and J by 5 bases, with 18 bases between the two germline ends. CDR1 is SQVTM, CDR2 ANQGSEA, per germline. The CDR3 DNA sequence: TGCAGCGTCAGACGGGAGTTAGGCATAGATACGCAGTATTTT. Translation: CSVRRELGIDTQYF.

On this clonotype: One junction end does not reproduce the germline sequence, and a read error may be involved. This chain joins TRBV28 and TRBJ2-7; possibly TRBD1 or TRBD2 for D (6 bases each). Germline CDR1 is MDHEN and CDR2 is SYDVKM. The CDR3 runs to 17 residues. CDR3 coding DNA: TGTACCAGCGTTTTAAGGGGGGTCCTCAAGACATCCTACGAGCAGTACTTC. Translating it yields CTSVLRGVLKTSYEQYF.

Comments on this clonotype: Given the absence of the conserved phenylalanine or tryptophan at the CDR3 end, a read error is likely. This rearrangement joins TRBV11-1 to TRBJ2-5; D is perhaps TRBD2 (6 bases). Germline V gene lookup returns CDR1 SGHAT and CDR2 FQDESV (reference sequence). The CDR3 is 15 amino acids. CDR3 bases: TGTGCAAACAGCCTGGGTAGGACTAATCAAGAGACCCAGTACATC. Its translation is CANSLGRTNQETQYI.

The rearrangement links TRBV2 to TRBJ2-1, with D possibly being TRBD2 (6 bases). This CDR3 contains 13 residues. V lost 5 bases, J lost 4 bases, and 9 bases lay in between. Looked up from germline, CDR1 is SNHLY and CDR2 is FYNNEI. CDR3 region: CASSMEGYNEQFF. The CDR3 DNA follows: TGTGCCAGCAGTATGGAGGGGTACAATGAGCAGTTCTTC. The variable domain in full, with the rest retrieved from reference TRBV2 and TRBJ2-1, is EPEVTQTPSHQVTQMGQEVILRCVPISNHLYFYWYRQILGQKVEFLVSFYNNEISEKSEIFDDQFSVERPDGSNFTLKIRSTKLEDSAMYFCASSMEGYNEQFFGPGTRLTVL.

About this clonotype itself: One junction end does not reproduce the germline sequence, and a read error may be involved. The rearrangement uses TRBV6-2 or TRBV6-3 and TRBJ2-7; the match to TRBD2 covers 9 bases. This CDR3 has 16 amino acids. CDR1 and CDR2 from the germline V gene are MNHEY and SVGEGT. The CDR3 coding sequence is TGTGCCAGCACCGACGACGATAGCGGGAGACACTACGAGCAATACTTC. It codes for CASTDDDSGRHYEQYF.

About this clonotype: In this CDR3 the conserved last residue, phenylalanine or tryptophan, is missing, so a read error is likely. No DNA is shown, since the ends of the CDR3 on it are uncertain; the CDR3 is the one TCRdb lists. CDR3 in amino acids: CAISESSGDFYGNTC. The chain joins TRBV10-3 to TRBJ1-2. Germline V gene lookup returns CDR1 ENHRY and CDR2 SYGVKD. The CDR3 is made up of 15 amino acids, end residues included.

On this clonotype: At one end the junction does not follow the germline gene, possibly because of a read error. This sequence joins TRBV29-1 and TRBJ2-7; possible D gene TRBD2, 6 bases. The CDR3 is 14 amino acids. Germline V lookup: CDR1 SQVTM, CDR2 ANQGSEA. The CDR3 DNA sequence: TGCAGCGTTGAAAGGGCGGGACCGACGTACAAGCAATACTTC. Translation: CSVERAGPTYKQYF.

Of note for this clonotype: With a much larger clone just one base away, this may be a read error. The CDR3 reads CASTKWSFGANVLTF. CDR3 coding DNA: TGTGCCAGCACCAAATGGAGCTTTGGGGCCAACGTCCTGACTTTC. The rearrangement links TRBV28 to TRBJ2-6; D is undetermined. Germline CDR1 and CDR2: MDHEN and SYDVKM. The CDR3 extends over 15 amino acids. With 7 bases removed from V and 3 bases from J, the gap between germline ends came to 13 bases.

With regard to this clonotype: This may come from a read error, since a much larger clone is one base off. The chain uses TRBV20-1 and TRBJ2-5; TRBD2 matches 7 bases. CDR3 length: 15 amino acids. V shed 5 bases, J shed 2 bases, and the junction held 11 bases outside the gene matches. Looked up from germline, CDR1 is DFQATT and CDR2 is SNEGSKA (reference sequence). The CDR3 DNA is TGCAGTGCTGCAATCCCCCTAGCGGCTCAAGAGACCCAGTACTTC. It is translated as CSAAIPLAAQETQYF.

The CDR3 reads CASNPFSGRGNEQFF. The CDR3 DNA reads TGTGCCAGCAACCCGTTTAGTGGGAGGGGGAATGAGCAGTTCTTC. The gene calls are TRBV6-6 and TRBJ2-1, with D perhaps matching TRBD2 (7 bases). V was pared by 7 bases and J by 7 bases, with 20 bases between. In germline, CDR1 is MNHNY, CDR2 SVGAGI (reference sequence). The CDR3 spans 15 residues.

About this clonotype itself: A junction boundary mismatches the germline segment, possibly from a read error. This sequence joins TRBV29-1 and TRBJ1-1, with unresolved D. The germline V gene encodes CDR1 SQVTM and CDR2 ANQGSEA. The CDR3 length is 14 residues. The CDR3 nucleotides read TGCAGTGTTGAAGATCGGCAAGTGGTCACTGAAGCTTTCTTT. This codes for CSVEDRQVVTEAFF.

A word on this clonotype: Germline and junction disagree at one end, which may indicate a read error. The chain is built from TRBV10-2 and TRBJ1-1; 7 nucleotides line up with TRBD1. The CDR3 length is 16 residues. CDR1 WSHSY and CDR2 SAAADI come from the germline V gene. The CDR3 spells CASRRNTGAANIEAFF. CDR3 DNA: TGCGCCAGTAGGAGAAATACAGGGGCGGCAAACATTGAAGCTTTCTTT.

Note on this clonotype: At one of its ends the junction is not consistent with the germline gene, which may arise from a read error. The rearrangement uses TRBV11-2 and TRBJ1-1; a possible D gene is TRBD1 (6 bases). The germline CDR1 and CDR2 sequences are SGHAT and FQNNGV. The CDR3 sequence is 14 residues long. The CDR3 bases are TGTGCCAGCAGTTTCGGCGGGGGCCCGACTGAATCTTTCTTT. This sequence encodes CASSFGGGPTESFF.

On this clonotype itself: One junction end disagrees with the germline gene, perhaps due to a read error. The V gene is TRBV5-6, the J gene TRBJ2-5; D is possibly TRBD1 (5 bases). CDR1 and CDR2 (germline): SGHDT, YYEEEE. The length of the CDR3 is 16 residues. The CDR3 is CVSSRSITDRVGAQYF. Here the CDR3 DNA reads TGTGTCAGCAGCCGTTCCATTACCGACAGAGTAGGGGCCCAGTACTTC.

To note about this clonotype: The junction departs from the called germline gene at one end, perhaps through a read error. V and J are TRBV11-3 and TRBJ1-6; 7 bases line up with TRBD1. This CDR3 has 14 residues. CDR1 SGHNT and CDR2 YENEEA come from the germline V gene. CDR3 in DNA: TGTGTCAGCAGCTTCGAGACAGGGAATTCACCCCTCCACTTT. Residues: CVSSFETGNSPLHF.